One T cell receptor beta chain is described in this entry. The data originate from a study of human T cells and chemical hapten exposure. Noted time point: patch test 3, about 24 weeks after DPC sensitization. The treatment was: therapeutic diphenylcyclopropenone sensitization with weekly scalp DPC. The CDR3 is made up of 14 amino acids. Trimming pared 8 bases from V and 0 bases from J, leaving 11 bases between. Germline CDR1 LNHNV, CDR2 YYDKDF (reference sequence). TCRdb re-derived calls from the RACE reads in MiXCR, one entry per CDR3 protein. The sample contains about 200,000 distinct CDR3 sequences, about 22% of which appear only once.

Sequenced material: whole blood, taken in connection with sensitization to the hapten diphenylcyclopropenone (DPC). The source of this sequence is a middle-aged woman with alopecia areata. Some clones in this sample may be carry-over from other donors' samples. The rearrangement joins TRBV15 to TRBJ1-5; no clear D gene. The CDR3 protein is CATRHSLSNQPQHF. DNA for the CDR3: TGTGCCACCCGGCATTCCCTTAGCAATCAGCCCCAGCATTTT.